Included here is one T cell receptor beta chain sequence, with context. Antigen: not known. Sequencing used immunoSEQ multiplex PCR; TCRdb keeps in-frame clones, though not all of them. The data contain approximately 40,000 clones, roughly 83% of them singletons. The sample comes from a study of PD-1 blockade in mismatch repair-deficient tumors. Whole-study results and caveats: Tumor-resident clones, often absent from pretreatment blood, expanded after pembrolizumab and then contracted.

With 5 bases removed from V and 5 bases from J, the gap between germline ends came to 22 bases. From germline, CDR1 is SGHTA and CDR2 FQGTGA. The CDR3 has 18 amino acids. A few pembrolizumab responders had their TCRs sequenced. V gene TRBV7-3 combines with J gene TRBJ2-6; D is undetermined. The sample consisted of peripheral blood, taken 4 weeks after starting pembrolizumab. This TCR derives from an adult with mismatch repair-deficient cancer. The CDR3 DNA follows: TGTGCCAGCAGCATCTTGCAACGCTTACAAAGTCGGGCCAACGTCCTGACTTTC. This encodes CASSILQRLQSRANVLTF.